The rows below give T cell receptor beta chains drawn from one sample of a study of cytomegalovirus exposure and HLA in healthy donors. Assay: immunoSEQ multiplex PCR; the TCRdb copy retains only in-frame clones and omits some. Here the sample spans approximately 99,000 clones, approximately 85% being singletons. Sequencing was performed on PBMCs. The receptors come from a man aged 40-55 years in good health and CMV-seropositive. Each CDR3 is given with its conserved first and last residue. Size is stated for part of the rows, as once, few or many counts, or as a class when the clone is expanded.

cdr3_aa: CASSDSPPQGGANEAFF
j_call: TRBJ1-1
clone_size: NA
v_call: TRBV2

cdr3_aa: CASSLAVGQSPLHF
j_call: TRBJ1-6
clone_size: NA
v_call: TRBV7-9

cdr3_aa: CASSHTSGGANEQFF
j_call: TRBJ2-1
clone_size: NA
v_call: TRBV5-1

cdr3_aa: CASSSARTDYEQYF
j_call: TRBJ2-7
clone_size: NA
v_call: TRBV6-5

cdr3_aa: CASSVDPRGDLNSPLHF
j_call: TRBJ1-6
clone_size: NA
v_call: TRBV9

cdr3_aa: CASSGNPLSTDTQYF
j_call: TRBJ2-3
clone_size: NA
v_call: TRBV2

cdr3_aa: CASSDQGNTEAFF
j_call: TRBJ1-1
clone_size: NA
v_call: TRBV2

cdr3_aa: CASSHRGQGNQPQHF
j_call: TRBJ1-5
clone_size: NA
v_call: TRBV5-8

cdr3_aa: CASSVGFEGMNTEAFF
j_call: TRBJ1-1
clone_size: NA
v_call: TRBV9

cdr3_aa: CASSPMGGLNTGELFF
j_call: TRBJ2-2
clone_size: NA
v_call: TRBV18

cdr3_aa: CASSLGALMSTEAFF
j_call: TRBJ1-1
clone_size: NA
v_call: TRBV5-6

cdr3_aa: CASADSSSSYNEQFF
j_call: TRBJ2-1
clone_size: NA
v_call: TRBV6-5

cdr3_aa: CASSPWTADNYGYTF
j_call: TRBJ1-2
clone_size: NA
v_call: TRBV13

cdr3_aa: CASSVSGGSYNEQFF
j_call: TRBJ2-1
clone_size: NA
v_call: TRBV5-4

cdr3_aa: CASSPGLAGGQGNEQFF
j_call: TRBJ2-1
clone_size: NA
v_call: TRBV18

cdr3_aa: CASSHQGAGNTIYF
j_call: TRBJ1-3
clone_size: NA
v_call: TRBV14

cdr3_aa: CASSTNRGGTEAFF
j_call: TRBJ1-1
clone_size: once
v_call: TRBV18

cdr3_aa: CASSDRRGQPQHF
j_call: TRBJ1-5
clone_size: NA
v_call: TRBV10-2

cdr3_aa: CASDSGSLQETQYF
j_call: TRBJ2-5
clone_size: NA
v_call: TRBV6-6

cdr3_aa: CASSSKQVKTGGSGANVLTF
j_call: TRBJ2-6
clone_size: NA
v_call: TRBV27

cdr3_aa: CASRGRDRMTNYGYTF
j_call: TRBJ1-2
clone_size: NA
v_call: TRBV23-1

cdr3_aa: CARSTGAMGLQTGELFF
j_call: TRBJ2-2
clone_size: once
v_call: TRBV9

cdr3_aa: CASPIARAGANVLTF
j_call: TRBJ2-6
clone_size: NA
v_call: TRBV2

cdr3_aa: CAWSVGASDTIYF
j_call: TRBJ1-3
clone_size: NA
v_call: TRBV30

cdr3_aa: CASSDPVTGDNEQFF
j_call: TRBJ2-1
clone_size: NA
v_call: TRBV25-1

cdr3_aa: CASSLPPGRWANYGYTF
j_call: TRBJ1-2
clone_size: NA
v_call: TRBV28

cdr3_aa: CASSLDPNEKLFF
j_call: TRBJ1-4
clone_size: NA
v_call: TRBV5-1

cdr3_aa: CASRLGQNTEAFF
j_call: TRBJ1-1
clone_size: NA
v_call: TRBV5-1

cdr3_aa: CASSEGQGLRVYGYTF
j_call: TRBJ1-2
clone_size: NA
v_call: TRBV10-2

cdr3_aa: CASSLAGGLGPYGYTF
j_call: TRBJ1-2
clone_size: NA
v_call: TRBV7-8

cdr3_aa: CAIRGDTGEPFF
j_call: TRBJ1-1
clone_size: once
v_call: TRBV10-3

cdr3_aa: CAGGTGANTEAFF
j_call: TRBJ1-1
clone_size: NA
v_call: TRBV2

cdr3_aa: CASSPRQGGETQYF
j_call: TRBJ2-5
clone_size: NA
v_call: TRBV27

cdr3_aa: CASSPAGGAGGYGYTF
j_call: TRBJ1-2
clone_size: NA
v_call: TRBV7-3

cdr3_aa: CASSDGGGRPDTQYF
j_call: TRBJ2-3
clone_size: NA
v_call: TRBV10-2

cdr3_aa: CASSLGYSQRTDTQYF
j_call: TRBJ2-3
clone_size: NA
v_call: TRBV11-1

cdr3_aa: CASRSWVLAGGTGELFF
j_call: TRBJ2-2
clone_size: NA
v_call: TRBV7-8

cdr3_aa: CATEGQDTDTQYF
j_call: TRBJ2-3
clone_size: NA
v_call: TRBV27

cdr3_aa: CASSPEGGTGELFF
j_call: TRBJ2-2
clone_size: NA
v_call: TRBV18

cdr3_aa: CASSLAQGPYEQYF
j_call: TRBJ2-7
clone_size: NA
v_call: TRBV5-8

cdr3_aa: CASSPSGQEQFF
j_call: TRBJ2-1
clone_size: NA
v_call: TRBV5-1

cdr3_aa: CASRAASGAYEQYF
j_call: TRBJ2-7
clone_size: once
v_call: TRBV6-1

cdr3_aa: CASGLAASSTDTQYF
j_call: TRBJ2-3
clone_size: NA
v_call: TRBV5-4

cdr3_aa: CASSPSGQGAYEQYF
j_call: TRBJ2-7
clone_size: NA
v_call: TRBV18

cdr3_aa: CASRKGQSYGYTF
j_call: TRBJ1-2
clone_size: NA
v_call: TRBV2

cdr3_aa: CASSYNRGDQETQYF
j_call: TRBJ2-5
clone_size: NA
v_call: TRBV6-5

cdr3_aa: CASRAAGIYEQYF
j_call: TRBJ2-7
clone_size: NA
v_call: TRBV6-5

cdr3_aa: CASSSYQGYGYTF
j_call: TRBJ1-2
clone_size: NA
v_call: TRBV5-1

cdr3_aa: CASKKWTGPYNEQFF
j_call: TRBJ2-1
clone_size: NA
v_call: TRBV6-1

cdr3_aa: CASSPLSGRAADTQYF
j_call: TRBJ2-3
clone_size: NA
v_call: TRBV28

cdr3_aa: CASSRTPGTGVNQPQHF
j_call: TRBJ1-5
clone_size: NA
v_call: TRBV5-6

cdr3_aa: CASSSGTGNSPLHF
j_call: TRBJ1-6
clone_size: NA
v_call: TRBV9

cdr3_aa: CASRGLGNYNSPLHF
j_call: TRBJ1-6
clone_size: once
v_call: TRBV2

cdr3_aa: CASSAGTSGSGEQYF
j_call: TRBJ2-7
clone_size: NA
v_call: TRBV11-2

cdr3_aa: CASGFQDRGYGYTF
j_call: TRBJ1-2
clone_size: few
v_call: TRBV27